This record covers a single T cell receptor beta chain. The target antigen is unknown. This sample was included in a study of cytomegalovirus exposure and HLA in healthy donors. Overall study context: The 90 to 150 validation repertoires used the same platform as the 650 to 750 first-cohort repertoires, a later analysis reported. Study findings and constraints: As confirmed in vitro, a few CMV-associated chains were specific for CMV antigens. A subsequent analysis found that TCR clusters from the first cohort also tended to co-occur in the approximately 120 validation repertoires, with less than 95% of cluster scores above 0.

The protocol was immunoSEQ multiplex PCR, while the TCRdb copy is restricted to in-frame clones and leaves out a portion. The sample yields about 44,000 clones, 80% to 95% seen once. The CDR3 runs 15 residues. The germline V and J ends were trimmed by 10 bases and 0 bases, with 20 bases remaining between them. The rearrangement joins TRBV5-7 to TRBJ2-7; D is unresolved. TRBV5-7 is labeled an ORF, and its function is uncertain. The source of this sequence is a woman between 18 and 30 years old in good health and CMV-seronegative. Sequenced material: PBMCs. CDR3 residues: CAVQVWVYPSYEQYF. The DNA for the CDR3 is TGTGCCGTCCAGGTCTGGGTTTATCCCTCCTACGAGCAGTACTTC.